This is a list of T cell receptor beta chains from one sample in a study of post-analysis software for immune sequencing data. Each CDR3 protein gets one entry after TCRdb re-called the PCR reads with MiXCR. The sample yields hundreds of thousands of distinct CDR3 sequences, around 64% seen once. The sequenced sample was blood. These receptors were collected from a girl aged 2 to 10 with multiple sclerosis. CDR3s include the opening cysteine and the closing phenylalanine or tryptophan. Fields, in order: D gene, J gene, CDR3 length, V gene, clone size, CDR3 DNA, CDR3 protein. The D gene is left open where the match is weak. Clone size, where shown, is once, few, many, or a class for clones that have expanded.

d_call: .; j_call: TRBJ2-7; cdr3_length: 15; v_call: TRBV5-1; clone_size: .; cdr3_nt: TGCGCCAGCAGCTTTGGGGGTGGGGGCTCCTACGAGCAGTACTTC; cdr3_aa: CASSFGGGGSYEQYF
d_call: .; j_call: TRBJ2-3; cdr3_length: 16; v_call: TRBV11-2; clone_size: .; cdr3_nt: TGTGCCAGCAGCTCATTCGGGGCCCGTAGCACAGATACGCAGTATTTT; cdr3_aa: CASSSFGARSTDTQYF
d_call: TRBD2; j_call: TRBJ2-3; cdr3_length: 16; v_call: TRBV13; clone_size: once; cdr3_nt: TGTGCCAGCAGCTTAGCAACTAGCGGGAGTACAGATACGCAGTATTTT; cdr3_aa: CASSLATSGSTDTQYF
d_call: .; j_call: TRBJ2-7; cdr3_length: 13; v_call: TRBV2; clone_size: few; cdr3_nt: TGTGCCAGCAGTGATGTCTACTCCTACGAGCAGTACTTC; cdr3_aa: CASSDVYSYEQYF
d_call: .; j_call: TRBJ1-4; cdr3_length: 13; v_call: TRBV6-6; clone_size: few; cdr3_nt: TGTGCCAGCACCCCAGGGGTTGGGGAAAAACTGTTTTTT; cdr3_aa: CASTPGVGEKLFF
d_call: TRBD2; j_call: TRBJ2-1; cdr3_length: 15; v_call: TRBV12-3/TRBV12-4; clone_size: .; cdr3_nt: TGTGCCAGCAGCCCTAGCGGGGGCATCTACAATGAGCAGTTCTTC; cdr3_aa: CASSPSGGIYNEQFF
d_call: .; j_call: TRBJ2-1; cdr3_length: 13; v_call: TRBV6-1; clone_size: .; cdr3_nt: TGTGCCAGCAGTGAACATAGGGTCTATGAGCAGTTCTTC; cdr3_aa: CASSEHRVYEQFF
d_call: TRBD2; j_call: TRBJ2-1; cdr3_length: 14; v_call: TRBV7-6; clone_size: few; cdr3_nt: TGTGCCAGCAAAGCGGGAGTTGGGCGTGATGAGCAGTTCTTC; cdr3_aa: CASKAGVGRDEQFF
d_call: .; j_call: TRBJ2-3; cdr3_length: 16; v_call: TRBV6-1; clone_size: few; cdr3_nt: TGTGCCAGCAGTGAAGCCCCAGGGACGGGCACAGATACGCAGTATTTT; cdr3_aa: CASSEAPGTGTDTQYF
d_call: TRBD2; j_call: TRBJ2-3; cdr3_length: 18; v_call: TRBV7-9; clone_size: once; cdr3_nt: TGTGCCAGCAGCTTAAAGGCTAGCGGGGCCCCAGGTGGAGATACGCAGTATTTT; cdr3_aa: CASSLKASGAPGGDTQYF
d_call: .; j_call: TRBJ2-5; cdr3_length: 15; v_call: TRBV6-4; clone_size: .; cdr3_nt: TGTGCCAGCAGGAAGGTAGCGGTGTTGGGGGAGACCCAGTACTTC; cdr3_aa: CASRKVAVLGETQYF
d_call: .; j_call: TRBJ1-4; cdr3_length: 17; v_call: TRBV20-1; clone_size: once; cdr3_nt: TGCAGTGCTAGAGGCCAGGGGACAACGACAACTAATGAAAAACTGTTTTTT; cdr3_aa: CSARGQGTTTTNEKLFF
d_call: .; j_call: TRBJ2-4; cdr3_length: 17; v_call: TRBV29-1; clone_size: few; cdr3_nt: TGCAGCGTTGGAAGGCTACAGGGGAGGGAGGCCAAAAACATTCAGTACTTC; cdr3_aa: CSVGRLQGREAKNIQYF
d_call: TRBD2; j_call: TRBJ2-1; cdr3_length: 15; v_call: TRBV7-7; clone_size: .; cdr3_nt: TGTGCCAGCAGCCCGGATCGGACTAGCTTAGATGAGCAGTTCTTC; cdr3_aa: CASSPDRTSLDEQFF
d_call: .; j_call: TRBJ2-5; cdr3_length: 17; v_call: TRBV6-1; clone_size: .; cdr3_nt: TGTGCCAGCAGCCGAGGGGGGGATTCGAGTTTCCAAGAGACCCAGTACTTC; cdr3_aa: CASSRGGDSSFQETQYF
d_call: .; j_call: TRBJ2-3; cdr3_length: 14; v_call: TRBV5-1; clone_size: once; cdr3_nt: TGCGCCAGCAGCTTGGCCCCAAGGGCAGATACGCAGTATTTT; cdr3_aa: CASSLAPRADTQYF
d_call: .; j_call: TRBJ2-4; cdr3_length: 14; v_call: TRBV5-1; clone_size: .; cdr3_nt: TGCGCCAGCAGCTTGGCAGTAGGCCAAAACATTCAGTACTTC; cdr3_aa: CASSLAVGQNIQYF
d_call: TRBD1; j_call: TRBJ1-2; cdr3_length: 14; v_call: TRBV27; clone_size: .; cdr3_nt: TGTGCCAGCTGGAGACCGGGACAGGGGGATGGCTACACCTTC; cdr3_aa: CASWRPGQGDGYTF
d_call: .; j_call: TRBJ2-5; cdr3_length: 14; v_call: TRBV5-1; clone_size: .; cdr3_nt: TGCGCCAGCAGCTATTTCGCCAGGAAAGAGACCCAGTACTTC; cdr3_aa: CASSYFARKETQYF
d_call: .; j_call: TRBJ1-6; cdr3_length: 14; v_call: TRBV7-9; clone_size: .; cdr3_nt: TGTGCCAGCAGCTTAGGGGGCGAGAATTCACCCCTCCACTTT; cdr3_aa: CASSLGGENSPLHF
d_call: TRBD1; j_call: TRBJ2-5; cdr3_length: 14; v_call: TRBV5-1; clone_size: .; cdr3_nt: TGCGCCAGCAGCTTGGAGACAGGGGGCGAGACCCAGTACTTC; cdr3_aa: CASSLETGGETQYF
d_call: TRBD1; j_call: TRBJ2-1; cdr3_length: 16; v_call: TRBV20-1; clone_size: few; cdr3_nt: TGCAGTGCCGAGATTCGGGGACAGGGGGCAGGGGATGAGCAGTTCTTC; cdr3_aa: CSAEIRGQGAGDEQFF
d_call: .; j_call: TRBJ2-3; cdr3_length: 13; v_call: TRBV10-2; clone_size: .; cdr3_nt: TGCGCCAGCAGAGCCACTAGCACAGATACGCAGTATTTT; cdr3_aa: CASRATSTDTQYF
d_call: .; j_call: TRBJ2-4; cdr3_length: 13; v_call: TRBV20-1; clone_size: few; cdr3_nt: TGCAGTGCCCTCCCCCTCTTGGAAAACATTCAGTACTTC; cdr3_aa: CSALPLLENIQYF
d_call: .; j_call: TRBJ2-1; cdr3_length: 15; v_call: TRBV20-1; clone_size: .; cdr3_nt: TGCAGTGCTAGAGAGGGGCAGGGATCGGGAAGCGAGCAGTTCTTC; cdr3_aa: CSAREGQGSGSEQFF
d_call: .; j_call: TRBJ2-7; cdr3_length: 15; v_call: TRBV6-6; clone_size: .; cdr3_nt: TGTGCCAGCAGTCAGGGCTTCTTTCCGCCCTACGAGCAGTACTTC; cdr3_aa: CASSQGFFPPYEQYF
d_call: .; j_call: TRBJ2-7; cdr3_length: 13; v_call: TRBV29-1; clone_size: .; cdr3_nt: TGCGGCGTTGGGCGGGCAGGGGCCTACGAGCAGTACTTC; cdr3_aa: CGVGRAGAYEQYF
d_call: TRBD2; j_call: TRBJ2-1; cdr3_length: 14; v_call: TRBV2; clone_size: .; cdr3_nt: TGTGCCAGCAGCAGGACTAGGGAGTACAATGAGCAGTTCTTC; cdr3_aa: CASSRTREYNEQFF
d_call: .; j_call: TRBJ1-1; cdr3_length: 12; v_call: TRBV19; clone_size: .; cdr3_nt: TGTGCCAGCAGCAGGGGTAATGCTGAAGCTTTCTTT; cdr3_aa: CASSRGNAEAFF
d_call: .; j_call: TRBJ1-4; cdr3_length: 16; v_call: TRBV25-1; clone_size: .; cdr3_nt: TGTGCCAGCAGTGTTTTAGAACAGGCCTCTAATGAAAAACGGTTTTTT; cdr3_aa: CASSVLEQASNEKRFF
d_call: .; j_call: TRBJ2-7; cdr3_length: 16; v_call: TRBV5-1; clone_size: .; cdr3_nt: TGCGCCAGCAAGAGGGTATCAGGGACGGCTTCCTACGAGCAGTACTTC; cdr3_aa: CASKRVSGTASYEQYF
d_call: .; j_call: TRBJ1-2; cdr3_length: 18; v_call: TRBV2; clone_size: .; cdr3_nt: TGTGCCAGCAGCCTAATGTACACCATCAGGGGCGAGAACTATGGCTACACCTTC; cdr3_aa: CASSLMYTIRGENYGYTF
d_call: TRBD1; j_call: TRBJ1-1; cdr3_length: 13; v_call: TRBV3-1; clone_size: once; cdr3_nt: TGTGCCAGCAGCCAAGTGGGTGGGACAGTTGCTTTCTTT; cdr3_aa: CASSQVGGTVAFF
d_call: TRBD1; j_call: TRBJ2-5; cdr3_length: 17; v_call: TRBV7-9; clone_size: .; cdr3_nt: TGTGCCAGCAGTCCACCCCGGGGACAGGACTCCCAAGAGACCCAGTACTTC; cdr3_aa: CASSPPRGQDSQETQYF
d_call: TRBD2; j_call: TRBJ2-1; cdr3_length: 15; v_call: TRBV6-6; clone_size: .; cdr3_nt: TGTGCCAGCACCCTAACCGGACTAGTCTACAATGAGCAGTTCTTC; cdr3_aa: CASTLTGLVYNEQFF
d_call: .; j_call: TRBJ2-3; cdr3_length: 15; v_call: TRBV12-3/TRBV12-4; clone_size: .; cdr3_nt: TGTGCCAGCACTTTCGGGGTATCCCGCACAGATACGCAGTATTTT; cdr3_aa: CASTFGVSRTDTQYF
d_call: TRBD2; j_call: TRBJ2-1; cdr3_length: 16; v_call: TRBV20-1; clone_size: .; cdr3_nt: TGCAGTGCTAGAGATCTGGGACTAGCGACTTACAATGAGCAGTTCTTC; cdr3_aa: CSARDLGLATYNEQFF
d_call: TRBD1; j_call: TRBJ2-1; cdr3_length: 16; v_call: TRBV12-3/TRBV12-4; clone_size: few; cdr3_nt: TGTGCCAGCAGTTTCAGGGGGCTATGGGCCTACAATGAGCAGTTCTTC; cdr3_aa: CASSFRGLWAYNEQFF
d_call: .; j_call: TRBJ1-6; cdr3_length: 13; v_call: TRBV6-6; clone_size: few; cdr3_nt: TGTGCCAGCAGTTACATAGGGAATTCACCCCTCCACTTT; cdr3_aa: CASSYIGNSPLHF
d_call: .; j_call: TRBJ1-2; cdr3_length: 13; v_call: TRBV6-2/TRBV6-3; clone_size: .; cdr3_nt: TGTGCCAGCAACAACTGGGGGCGCGGAGGCTACACCTTC; cdr3_aa: CASNNWGRGGYTF
d_call: TRBD1; j_call: TRBJ1-2; cdr3_length: 14; v_call: TRBV6-2/TRBV6-3; clone_size: .; cdr3_nt: TGTGCCAGCAGTCCGGACAGGAGGGGCTATGGCTACACCTTC; cdr3_aa: CASSPDRRGYGYTF
d_call: .; j_call: TRBJ2-1; cdr3_length: 13; v_call: TRBV5-1; clone_size: .; cdr3_nt: TGCGCCAGCAGCTTGGAGGGTAGACATGAGCAGTTCTTC; cdr3_aa: CASSLEGRHEQFF
d_call: TRBD1; j_call: TRBJ1-3; cdr3_length: 17; v_call: TRBV20-1; clone_size: .; cdr3_nt: TGCAGTGCTAGAGAACTGTATTCCGGGACAGGGGAAAACACCATATATTTT; cdr3_aa: CSARELYSGTGENTIYF
d_call: TRBD1; j_call: TRBJ1-1; cdr3_length: 14; v_call: TRBV7-9; clone_size: .; cdr3_nt: TGTGCCAGCAGCTTAGGAGGGGGCTACACTGAAGCTTTCTTT; cdr3_aa: CASSLGGGYTEAFF
d_call: TRBD2; j_call: TRBJ2-1; cdr3_length: 17; v_call: TRBV9; clone_size: .; cdr3_nt: TGTGCCAGCAGCCCTCGACAGACCGGGACTACCCCGAATGAGCAGTTCTTC; cdr3_aa: CASSPRQTGTTPNEQFF
d_call: TRBD1; j_call: TRBJ2-7; cdr3_length: 15; v_call: TRBV11-2; clone_size: .; cdr3_nt: TGTGCCAGCAGTCCTCAGGGGGCGCGTTCCTACGAGCAGTACTTC; cdr3_aa: CASSPQGARSYEQYF
d_call: TRBD1; j_call: TRBJ2-4; cdr3_length: 15; v_call: TRBV7-8; clone_size: few; cdr3_nt: TGTGCCAGCAGGCCGGACAGGGCTGGCAAAAACATTCAGTACTTC; cdr3_aa: CASRPDRAGKNIQYF
d_call: .; j_call: TRBJ2-7; cdr3_length: 15; v_call: TRBV6-2/TRBV6-3; clone_size: many; cdr3_nt: TGTGCCAGCAGTTACCAAGGGGAAGGCGCCTACGAGCAGTACTTC; cdr3_aa: CASSYQGEGAYEQYF
d_call: .; j_call: TRBJ2-5; cdr3_length: 10; v_call: TRBV29-1; clone_size: .; cdr3_nt: TGCAGCGTTGCGGAAGAGGCCCAGTACTTC; cdr3_aa: CSVAEEAQYF
d_call: TRBD1; j_call: TRBJ2-5; cdr3_length: 13; v_call: TRBV29-1; clone_size: few; cdr3_nt: TGCAGCGTTGATAGGGGGCTTCGAGAGACCCAGTACTTC; cdr3_aa: CSVDRGLRETQYF